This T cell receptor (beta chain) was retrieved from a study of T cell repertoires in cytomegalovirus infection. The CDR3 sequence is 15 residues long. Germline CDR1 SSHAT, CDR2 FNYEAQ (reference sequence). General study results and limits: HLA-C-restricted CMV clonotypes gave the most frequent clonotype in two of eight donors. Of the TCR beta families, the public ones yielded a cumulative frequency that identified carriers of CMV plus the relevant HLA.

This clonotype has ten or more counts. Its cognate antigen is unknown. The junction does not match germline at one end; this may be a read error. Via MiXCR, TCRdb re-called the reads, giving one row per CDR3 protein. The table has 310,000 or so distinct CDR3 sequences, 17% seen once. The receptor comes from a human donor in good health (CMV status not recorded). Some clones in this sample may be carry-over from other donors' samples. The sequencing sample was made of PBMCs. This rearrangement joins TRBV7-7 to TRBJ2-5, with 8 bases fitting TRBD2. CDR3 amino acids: CASSGGRWREETQYF. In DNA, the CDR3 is TGTGCTAGCAGCGGGGGACGCTGGAGGGAAGAGACCCAGTACTTC.